This entry lists 21 T cell receptor beta chains sequenced from one sample in a study of blood T cell repertoires in COVID-19. The repertoire was sequenced with immunoSEQ multiplex PCR; TCRdb's copy has only in-frame clones and lacks some. The sample lists fewer than 150,000 clones, under 85% occurring once. The sample comprised PBMCs or T cells enriched from blood (not recorded which). The receptor set was obtained from a man younger than 40 who had recovered from COVID-19.

J is TRBJ1-5 and V is TRBV7-2; perhaps TRBD1 as D (6 bases). Germline V gene lookup returns CDR1 SGHTA and CDR2 FQGNSA. CDR3 length equals 14 residues. V was trimmed by 5 bases and J by 6 bases, leaving 14 bases between them. CDR3 protein: CASSLQGFGQPQHF. The CDR3 coding sequence is TGTGCCAGCAGCCTACAGGGTTTTGGTCAGCCCCAGCATTTT. The full variable domain, its missing parts supplied by reference TRBV7-2 and TRBJ1-5, is GAGVSQSPSNKVTEKGKDVELRCDPISGHTALYWYRQSLGQGLEFLIYFQGNSAPDKSGLPSDRFSAERTGGSVSTLTIQRTQQEDSAVYLCASSLQGFGQPQHFGDGTRLSIL.

The chain employs TRBV3-1 (or the pseudogene TRBV3-2) and TRBJ2-1, with TRBD2 matching over 12 bases. V shed 4 bases and J 2 bases; nucleotides not matched to a gene: 3. This CDR3 contains 16 residues. Per germline, CDR1 LGHDT and CDR2 YNNKEL (reference sequence). For the CDR3, the DNA is TGTGCCAGCAGCCGCACTAGCGGGGGGACCTACAATGAGCAGTTCTTC. Translation gives CASSRTSGGTYNEQFF.

V gene TRBV7-8 combines with J gene TRBJ1-6, with TRBD1 as a possible D gene (5 bases). Between the trimmed V and J ends, which lost 3 bases and 10 bases, there was a span of 16 bases. Germline CDR1 and CDR2: SGHVS and FQNEAQ. The CDR3 extends over 15 amino acids. This CDR3 reads CASSLGAGGGSPLHF. As DNA, the CDR3 is TGTGCCAGCAGCTTGGGTGCCGGGGGGGGATCACCCCTCCACTTT.

The chain has TRBV19 and TRBJ2-2; 9 bases map to TRBD1. Germline V lookup: CDR1 LNHDA, CDR2 SQIVND (reference sequence). The J segment lost 5 bases and the V segment lost 10 bases, leaving 14 bases of the junction unmatched. The CDR3 sequence is 16 residues long. The CDR3 DNA is TGTGCCACTCACTTTTCAGGGACAGGGCTTACCGGGGAGCTGTTTTTT. Protein product: CATHFSGTGLTGELFF.

The chain recombines TRBV3-1 (or the pseudogene TRBV3-2) with TRBJ1-2, with D perhaps matching TRBD1 (5 bases). Looked up from germline, CDR1 is LGHDT and CDR2 is YNNKEL (reference sequence). Trimming removed 4 bases from V and 4 bases from J, with 19 bases in between. The CDR3 is 16 residues long. CDR3 bases: TGTGCCAGCAGCCCCCCTACAGGCGGAGCCTTCTATGGCTACACCTTC. Protein: CASSPPTGGAFYGYTF.

J is TRBJ2-3 and V is TRBV5-1, with no clear D. V lost 4 bases, J lost 2 bases, and 8 bases lay in between. CDR3 size: 13 residues. Germline V gene lookup returns CDR1 SGHRS and CDR2 YFSETQ. Here the CDR3 DNA reads TGCGCCAGCAGCCCGGAGAACACAGATACGCAGTATTTT. This gives the protein CASSPENTDTQYF.

As to this clone: Within the sample, other DNA sequences also encode this same CDR3. This rearrangement joins TRBV7-3 to TRBJ2-1; weak D call: TRBD2 (6 bases). CDR3 length: 15 residues. Trimming took 3 bases from V and 0 from J, leaving 9 bases between them. CDR1 and CDR2 from the germline V gene are SGHTA and FQGTGA. DNA of the CDR3: TGTGCCAGCAGCTTGGGACTGAGCTCCTACAATGAGCAGTTCTTC. Its protein is CASSLGLSSYNEQFF.

This chain uses TRBV2 with TRBJ2-3; the match to TRBD1 covers 9 bases. CDR1 and CDR2 from the germline V gene are SNHLY and FYNNEI. V lost 8 bases, J lost 5 bases, and 8 bases stayed unmatched. The CDR3 loop spans 14 amino acids. For the CDR3, the DNA is TGTGCCAGCGACAAACAGGGGGCTGGAGATACGCAGTATTTT. Its translation is CASDKQGAGDTQYF.

As DNA, the CDR3 is TGTGCCAGTAGTATAGATCGGGTTAGCGGGAGAGGCTTAGCCAAAAACATTCAGTACTTC. Amino acids: CASSIDRVSGRGLAKNIQYF. The chain recombines TRBV19 with TRBJ2-4; 9 bases match TRBD2. CDR1 is LNHDA and CDR2 is SQIVND in the germline V gene (reference sequence). V shed 0 bases and J 0 bases; nucleotides not matched to a gene: 12. This CDR3 has 20 amino acids.

The chain carries TRBV27 and TRBJ2-3, with D unclear. This CDR3 is 11 amino acids long. V was clipped by 5 bases and J by 3 bases, with 3 bases between them. Germline CDR1 MNHEY, CDR2 SMNVEV (reference sequence). The CDR3 bases are TGTGCCAGCAGTCAGACAGATACGCAGTATTTT. This sequence encodes CASSQTDTQYF.

The V gene is TRBV12-3 or TRBV12-4, the J gene TRBJ2-7; 9 bases are a match to TRBD1. Unmatched junction bases numbered 4, after V lost 6 bases and J lost 4 bases. The length of the CDR3 is 13 residues. The CDR3 loop is CASSPGQGYEQYF. The CDR3 coding sequence is TGTGCCAGCAGCCCGGGACAGGGATACGAGCAGTACTTC.

This chain connects TRBV5-4 to TRBJ1-3; D perhaps matches TRBD1 (6 bases). This CDR3 contains 17 residues. CDR1 and CDR2 (germline): SGHNT, YYREEE (reference sequence). Trimming removed 3 bases at V and 3 bases at J, with 19 bases between. The CDR3 coding sequence is TGTGCCAGCAGCTCATCAACCAGGGGCAAGGGTGGAAACACCATATATTTT. Its translation: CASSSSTRGKGGNTIYF.

V usage is TRBV5-6 and J usage is TRBJ1-4; the D is unclear. Germline loops: CDR1 SGHDT, CDR2 YYEEEE. The length of the CDR3 is 13 residues. The ends were cut back, 2 bases at V and 6 bases at J, with 8 bases in the middle. The CDR3 protein is CASSLGGYEKLFF. The CDR3 region has the DNA TGTGCCAGCAGCTTAGGAGGGTATGAAAAACTGTTTTTT.

This clone was recorded a few times. CDR3 nucleotides: TGTGCCAGCAGCTTAACCATGAACACTGAAGCTTTCTTT. Amino acids: CASSLTMNTEAFF. The J gene is TRBJ1-1, the V gene TRBV7-3; the D is unclear. V lost 0 bases and J 0 bases, leaving 2 bases between the germline ends. Germline CDR1 and CDR2: SGHTA and FQGTGA. The CDR3 loop spans 13 amino acids. Supplemented by reference TRBV7-3 and TRBJ1-1, the full variable domain reads GAGVSQTPSNKVTEKGKYVELRCDPISGHTALYWYRQSLGQGPEFLIYFQGTGAADDSGLPNDRFFAVRPEGSVSTLKIQRTERGDSAVYLCASSLTMNTEAFFGQGTRLTVV.

The V and J genes are TRBV2 and TRBJ1-1; 7 bases agree with TRBD1. Germline V gene lookup returns CDR1 SNHLY and CDR2 FYNNEI. J gave up 1 base and V 7 bases, and 6 bases lay outside the gene matches. There are 14 residues in the CDR3. The CDR3 bases are TGTGCCAGCATCACGGGACAGTCGAACACTGAAGCTTTCTTT. Its translation is CASITGQSNTEAFF.

The chain has TRBV5-1 and TRBJ1-4; 7 nucleotides agree with TRBD1. V lost 4 bases to trimming and J lost 6 bases; unmatched junction nucleotides: 9. CDR1 and CDR2 from the germline V gene are SGHRS and YFSETQ. The CDR3 is 15 residues long. CDR3 loop: CASSISGQDHEKLFF. CDR3 sequence (DNA): TGCGCCAGCAGCATCTCAGGACAGGACCATGAAAAACTGTTTTTT.

This rearrangement joins TRBV10-1 to TRBJ2-1, with 10 bases aligning to TRBD2. The CDR3 sequence is 19 residues long. CDR1 and CDR2 from the germline V gene are WNHNN and SYGVQD (reference sequence). Trimming took 0 bases from V and 1 from J; bases not matched to a gene: 9. CDR3 amino acids: CASSESRISGRWSYNEQFF. CDR3 DNA sequence: TGCGCCAGCAGTGAGTCGAGGATTAGCGGGAGGTGGTCCTACAATGAGCAGTTCTTC.

The V and J genes are TRBV7-6 and TRBJ2-1; possibly TRBD2 for D (5 bases). This CDR3 comprises 16 residues. CDR1 is SGHVS and CDR2 is FNYEAQ in the germline V gene. The germline V and J ends were trimmed by 1 base and 4 bases, with 14 bases remaining between them. Here the CDR3 reads CASSLEAATTYNEQFF. CDR3 DNA: TGTGCCAGCAGCTTAGAGGCGGCGACTACGTACAATGAGCAGTTCTTC. The entire variable domain, with the rest obtained from reference TRBV7-6 and TRBJ2-1, is as follows: GAGVSQSPRYKVTKRGQDVALRCDPISGHVSLYWYRQALGQGPEFLTYFNYEAQQDKSGLPNDRFSAERPEGSISTLTIQRTEQRDSAMYRCASSLEAATTYNEQFFGPGTRLTVL.

The chain is built from TRBV19 and TRBJ1-2; D unclear. Germline CDR1 is LNHDA and CDR2 is SQIVND (reference sequence). There are 13 residues in the CDR3. The V and J ends lost 5 bases and 3 bases respectively, with 10 bases between them. CDR3 in amino acids: CASSLRTDYGYTF. The CDR3 DNA is TGTGCCAGTAGTCTCCGGACTGACTATGGCTACACCTTC.

The chain is built from TRBV7-2 and TRBJ1-1; the match to TRBD1 covers 7 bases. The V gene's germline CDR1 is SGHTA and CDR2 FQGNSA. The CDR3 contains 13 residues. V shed 0 bases and J 11 bases; nucleotides not matched to a gene: 6. The CDR3 here is CASSLAQQGSAFF. Written as DNA, the CDR3 is TGTGCCAGCAGCTTAGCACAACAGGGGTCTGCTTTCTTT.

The chain combines TRBV19 with TRBJ2-5; 9 nucleotides line up with TRBD1. With V trimmed by 7 bases and J by 6 bases, 6 bases remained unmatched. CDR3 length: 13 amino acids. CDR1 LNHDA and CDR2 SQIVND come from the germline V gene (reference sequence). DNA of the CDR3: TGTGCCAGTAAAAACAGGGGGCGACAGACCCAGTACTTC. Translating it yields CASKNRGRQTQYF.